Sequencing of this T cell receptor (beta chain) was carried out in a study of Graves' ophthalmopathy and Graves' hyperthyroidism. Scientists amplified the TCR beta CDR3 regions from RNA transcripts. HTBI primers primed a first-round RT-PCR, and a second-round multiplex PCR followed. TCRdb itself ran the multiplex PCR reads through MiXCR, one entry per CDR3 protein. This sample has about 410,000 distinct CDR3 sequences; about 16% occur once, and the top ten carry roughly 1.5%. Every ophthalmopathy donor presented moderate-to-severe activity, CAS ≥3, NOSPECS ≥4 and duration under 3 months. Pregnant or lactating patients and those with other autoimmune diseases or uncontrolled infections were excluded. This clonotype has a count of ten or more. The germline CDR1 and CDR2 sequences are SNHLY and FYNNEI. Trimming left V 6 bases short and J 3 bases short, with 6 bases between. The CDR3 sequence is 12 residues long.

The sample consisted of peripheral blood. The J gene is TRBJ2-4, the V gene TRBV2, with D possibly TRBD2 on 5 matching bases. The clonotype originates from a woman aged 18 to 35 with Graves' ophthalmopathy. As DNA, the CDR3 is TGTGCCAGCAGGGAGGTCAAAAACATTCAGTACTTC. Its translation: CASREVKNIQYF. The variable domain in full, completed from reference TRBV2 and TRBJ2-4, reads EPEVTQTPSHQVTQMGQEVILRCVPISNHLYFYWYRQILGQKVEFLVSFYNNEISEKSEIFDDQFSVERPDGSNFTLKIRSTKLEDSAMYFCASREVKNIQYFGAGTRLSVL.